The present TCR beta chain was sequenced within a study of graft-versus-host responses after intestinal transplantation. As for the study in general: Tacrolimus plus steroids were given to all recipients for roughly three years, preceded by anti-thymocyte globulin induction.

With regard to this clone: No antigen is known for it.

Germline V gene data show CDR1 as MDHEN and CDR2 as SYDVKM. V shed 2 bases and J shed 0 bases, with 11 bases lying between them. The CDR3 extends over 15 amino acids. Study findings and constraints: Early post-transplant HvG declines were associated with peak circulating GvH clone levels. GvH clones detected in recipient marrow included some appearing first in ileum or blood.

The assay was immunoSEQ multiplex PCR, and TCRdb's table has in-frame clones only and misses some. Of about 88,000 clones detected, approximately 90% appear once; the ten largest clones hold less than 0.45%. This specimen consisted of unstimulated CD4+ T cells sorted from spleen or lymph node cells, obtained before transplant. The J gene is TRBJ2-7, the V gene TRBV28; D not resolved. The sequence was obtained from a human donor who was the organ donor for an intestinal transplant. DNA of the CDR3: TGTGCCAGCAGTTTACGTTCCGGTCCCTCCTACGAGCAGTACTTC. This codes for CASSLRSGPSYEQYF.